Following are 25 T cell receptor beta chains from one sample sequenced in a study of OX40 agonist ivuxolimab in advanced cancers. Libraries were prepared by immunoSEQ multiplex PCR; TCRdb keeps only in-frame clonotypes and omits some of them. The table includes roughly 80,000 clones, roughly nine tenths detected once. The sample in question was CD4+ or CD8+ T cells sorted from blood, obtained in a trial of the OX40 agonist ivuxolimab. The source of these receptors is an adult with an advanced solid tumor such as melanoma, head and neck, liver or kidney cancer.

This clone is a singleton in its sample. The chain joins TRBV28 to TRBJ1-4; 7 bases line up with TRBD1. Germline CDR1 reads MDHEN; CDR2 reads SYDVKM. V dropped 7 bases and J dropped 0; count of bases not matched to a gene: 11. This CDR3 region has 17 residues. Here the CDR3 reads CASNPQGGPSTNEKLFF. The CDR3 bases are TGTGCCAGCAACCCCCAAGGGGGCCCGTCAACTAATGAAAAACTGTTTTTT.

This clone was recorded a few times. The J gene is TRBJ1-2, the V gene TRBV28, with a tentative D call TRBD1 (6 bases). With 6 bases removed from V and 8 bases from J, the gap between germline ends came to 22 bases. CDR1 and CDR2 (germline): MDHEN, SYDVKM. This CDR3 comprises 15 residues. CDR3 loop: CASRIAGGASRGYTF. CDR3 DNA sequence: TGTGCCAGCAGAATAGCGGGGGGCGCGTCACGCGGCTACACCTTC.

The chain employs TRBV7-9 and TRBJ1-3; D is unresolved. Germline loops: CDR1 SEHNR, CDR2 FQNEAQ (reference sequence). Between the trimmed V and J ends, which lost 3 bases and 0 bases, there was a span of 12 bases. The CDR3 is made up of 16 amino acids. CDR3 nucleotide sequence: TGTGCCAGCAGCTTGAGTGTAAGCTTCTCTGGAAACACCATATATTTT. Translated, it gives CASSLSVSFSGNTIYF. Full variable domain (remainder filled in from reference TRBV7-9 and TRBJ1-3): DTGVSQNPRHKITKRGQNVTFRCDPISEHNRLYWYRQTLGQGPEFLTYFQNEAQLEKSRLLSDRFSAERPKGSFSTLEIQRTEQGDSAMYLCASSLSVSFSGNTIYFGEGSWLTVV.

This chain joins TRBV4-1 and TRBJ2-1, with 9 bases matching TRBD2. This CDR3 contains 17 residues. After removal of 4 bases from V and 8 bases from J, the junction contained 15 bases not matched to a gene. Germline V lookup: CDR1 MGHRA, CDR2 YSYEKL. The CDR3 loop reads CASSPKPTSGALYEQFF. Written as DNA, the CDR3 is TGCGCCAGCAGCCCCAAACCGACTAGCGGAGCACTATATGAGCAGTTCTTC.

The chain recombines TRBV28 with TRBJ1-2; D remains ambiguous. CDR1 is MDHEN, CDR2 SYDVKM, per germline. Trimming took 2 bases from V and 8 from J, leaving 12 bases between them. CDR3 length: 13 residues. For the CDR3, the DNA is TGTGCCAGCAGTTTAATGTCCGGACGGGGCTACACCTTC. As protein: CASSLMSGRGYTF.

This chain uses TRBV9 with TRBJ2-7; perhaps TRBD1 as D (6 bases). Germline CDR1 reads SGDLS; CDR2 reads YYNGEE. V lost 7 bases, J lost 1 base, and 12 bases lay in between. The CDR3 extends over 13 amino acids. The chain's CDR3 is CASGTGYSYEQYF. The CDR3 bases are TGTGCCAGCGGTACAGGGTATTCCTACGAGCAGTACTTC.

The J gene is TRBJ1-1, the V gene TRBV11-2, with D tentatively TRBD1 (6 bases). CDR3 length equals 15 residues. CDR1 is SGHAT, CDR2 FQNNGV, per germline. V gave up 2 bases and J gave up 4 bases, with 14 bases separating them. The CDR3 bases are TGTGCCAGCAGCTTACGCCAGGGGCCGGTCACTGAAGCTTTCTTT. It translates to CASSLRQGPVTEAFF.

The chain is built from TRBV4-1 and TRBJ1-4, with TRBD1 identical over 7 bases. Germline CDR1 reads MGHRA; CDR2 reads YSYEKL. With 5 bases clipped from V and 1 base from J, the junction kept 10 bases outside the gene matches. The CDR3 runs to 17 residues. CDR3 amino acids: CASSSPGQKKTNEKLFF. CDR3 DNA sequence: TGCGCCAGCAGCAGCCCGGGACAGAAGAAAACTAATGAAAAACTGTTTTTT.

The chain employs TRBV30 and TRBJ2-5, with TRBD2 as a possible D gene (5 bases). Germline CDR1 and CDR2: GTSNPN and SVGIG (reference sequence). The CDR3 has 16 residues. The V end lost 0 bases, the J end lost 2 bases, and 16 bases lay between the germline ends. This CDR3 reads CAWSVPEMEEQETQYF. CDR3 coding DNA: TGTGCCTGGAGTGTACCCGAAATGGAGGAGCAAGAGACCCAGTACTTC.

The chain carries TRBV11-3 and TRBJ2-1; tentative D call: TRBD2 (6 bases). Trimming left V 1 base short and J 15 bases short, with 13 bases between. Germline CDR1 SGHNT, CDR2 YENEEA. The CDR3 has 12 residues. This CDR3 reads CASSLAGVSPFF. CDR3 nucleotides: TGTGCCAGCAGCTTAGCGGGAGTATCACCGTTCTTC.

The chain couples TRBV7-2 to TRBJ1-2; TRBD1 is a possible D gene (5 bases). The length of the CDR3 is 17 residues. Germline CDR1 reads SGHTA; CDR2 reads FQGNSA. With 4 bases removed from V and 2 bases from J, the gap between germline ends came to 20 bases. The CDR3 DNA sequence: TGTGCCAGCAGCTCTAGTTTACTCATGGGGCGGAACTATGGCTACACCTTC. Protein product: CASSSSLLMGRNYGYTF.

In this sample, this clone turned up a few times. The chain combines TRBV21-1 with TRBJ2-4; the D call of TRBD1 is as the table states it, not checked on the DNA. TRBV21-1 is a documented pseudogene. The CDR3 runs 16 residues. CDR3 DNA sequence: TGTGCCAGCAGCGCACCGGGACACTCCGCCAAAAACATTCAGTACTTC. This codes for CASSAPGHSAKNIQYF.

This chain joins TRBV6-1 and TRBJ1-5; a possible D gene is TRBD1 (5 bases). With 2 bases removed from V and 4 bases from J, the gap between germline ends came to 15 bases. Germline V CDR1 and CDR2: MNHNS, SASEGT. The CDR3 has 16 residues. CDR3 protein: CASSEYDSQPNQPQHF. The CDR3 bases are TGTGCCAGCAGTGAATACGACAGCCAACCTAATCAGCCCCAGCATTTT.

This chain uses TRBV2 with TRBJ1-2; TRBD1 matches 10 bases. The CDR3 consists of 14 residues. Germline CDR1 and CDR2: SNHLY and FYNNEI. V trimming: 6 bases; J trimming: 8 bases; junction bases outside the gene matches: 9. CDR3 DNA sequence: TGTGCCAGCAGGAGACAGGGGGCGGTTAGGGGCTACACCTTC. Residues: CASRRQGAVRGYTF.

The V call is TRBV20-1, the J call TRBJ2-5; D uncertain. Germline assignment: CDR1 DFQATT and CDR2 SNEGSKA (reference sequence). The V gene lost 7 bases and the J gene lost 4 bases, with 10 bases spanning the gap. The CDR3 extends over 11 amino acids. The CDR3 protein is CSVRLGETQYF. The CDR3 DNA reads TGCAGTGTGAGGTTGGGAGAGACCCAGTACTTC.

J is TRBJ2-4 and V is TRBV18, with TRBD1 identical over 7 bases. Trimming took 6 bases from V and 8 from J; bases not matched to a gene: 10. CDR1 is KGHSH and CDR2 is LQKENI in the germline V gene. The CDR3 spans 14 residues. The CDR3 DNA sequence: TGTGCCAGCTCGGGGACGACAGGGAATGACATTCAGTACTTC. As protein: CASSGTTGNDIQYF.

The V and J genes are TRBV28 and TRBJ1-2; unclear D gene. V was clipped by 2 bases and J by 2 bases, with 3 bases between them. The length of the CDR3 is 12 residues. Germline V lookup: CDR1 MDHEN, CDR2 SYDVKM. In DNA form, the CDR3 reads TGTGCCAGCAGTTTAACCAACTATGGCTACACCTTC. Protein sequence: CASSLTNYGYTF.

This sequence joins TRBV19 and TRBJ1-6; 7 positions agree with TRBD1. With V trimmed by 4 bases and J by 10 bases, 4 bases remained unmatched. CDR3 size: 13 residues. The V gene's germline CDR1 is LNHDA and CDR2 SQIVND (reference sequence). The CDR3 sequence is CASSTTRGSPLHF. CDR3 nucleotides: TGTGCCAGTAGTACAACCAGGGGGTCACCCCTCCACTTT.

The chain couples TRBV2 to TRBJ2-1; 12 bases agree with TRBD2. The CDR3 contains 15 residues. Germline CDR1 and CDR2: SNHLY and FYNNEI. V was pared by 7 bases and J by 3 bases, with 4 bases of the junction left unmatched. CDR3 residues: CASTELAGGYNEQFF. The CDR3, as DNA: TGTGCCAGCACCGAACTAGCGGGAGGCTACAATGAGCAGTTCTTC.

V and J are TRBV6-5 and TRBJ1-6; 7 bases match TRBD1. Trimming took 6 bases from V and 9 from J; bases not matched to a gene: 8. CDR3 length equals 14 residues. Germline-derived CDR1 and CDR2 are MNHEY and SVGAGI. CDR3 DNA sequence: TGTGCCAGCAGCGACAGGGTGGGGGTTTCACCCCTCCACTTT. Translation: CASSDRVGVSPLHF.

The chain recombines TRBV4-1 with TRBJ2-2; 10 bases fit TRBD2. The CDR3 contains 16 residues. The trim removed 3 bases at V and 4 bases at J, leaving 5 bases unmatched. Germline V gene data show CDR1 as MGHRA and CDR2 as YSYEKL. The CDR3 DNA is TGCGCCAGCAGCCACTCTAGCGGGAGAGCCACCGGGGAGCTGTTTTTT. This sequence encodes CASSHSSGRATGELFF.

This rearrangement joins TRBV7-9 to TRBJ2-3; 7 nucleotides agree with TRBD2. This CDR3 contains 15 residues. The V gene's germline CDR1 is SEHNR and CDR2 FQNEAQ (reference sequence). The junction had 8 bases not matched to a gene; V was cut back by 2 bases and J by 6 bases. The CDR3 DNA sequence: TGTGCCAGCAGCTTATCGAGTCAGGGAGGGGATACGCAGTATTTT. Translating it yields CASSLSSQGGDTQYF.

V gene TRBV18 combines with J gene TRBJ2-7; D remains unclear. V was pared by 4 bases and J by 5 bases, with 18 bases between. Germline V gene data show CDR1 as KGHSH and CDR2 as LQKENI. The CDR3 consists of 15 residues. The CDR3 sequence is CASSLTVVRPNEQYF. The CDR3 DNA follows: TGTGCCAGCTCACTAACCGTTGTGAGGCCCAACGAGCAGTACTTC.

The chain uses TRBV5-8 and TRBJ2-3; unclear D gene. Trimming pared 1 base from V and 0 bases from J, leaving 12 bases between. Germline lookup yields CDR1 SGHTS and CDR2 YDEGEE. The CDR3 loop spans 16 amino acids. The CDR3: CASSLRSGLSTDTQYF. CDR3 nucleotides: TGTGCCAGCAGCTTGCGTAGTGGGCTGAGCACAGATACGCAGTATTTT. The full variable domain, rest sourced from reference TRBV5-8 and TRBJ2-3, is EAGVTQSPTHLIKTRGQQATLRCSPISGHTSVYWYQQALGLGLQFLLWYDEGEERNRGNFPPRFSGRQFPNYSSELNVNALELEDSALYLCASSLRSGLSTDTQYFGPGTRLTVL.

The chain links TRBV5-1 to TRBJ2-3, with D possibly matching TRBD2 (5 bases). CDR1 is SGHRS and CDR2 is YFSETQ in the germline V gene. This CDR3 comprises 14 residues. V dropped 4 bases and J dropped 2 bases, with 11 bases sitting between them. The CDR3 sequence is CASSQRTYTDTQYF. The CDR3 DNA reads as TGCGCCAGCAGCCAGCGGACCTACACAGATACGCAGTATTTT.